This is a list of T cell receptor beta chains from one sample in a study of cytomegalovirus exposure and HLA in healthy donors. The table came from immunoSEQ multiplex PCR; TCRdb's copy has only in-frame clones and leaves some out. The data hold 150,000 to 200,000 clones, with roughly 80% observed a single time. The sample taken for sequencing was PBMCs. The source is a young man in good health and CMV-seropositive. The CDR3 runs from the conserved cysteine through the conserved F or W. D genes are given only for firm matches. Size tells how often a clone was seen (once, few, many) or the class of an expanded clone, and some rows leave it out.

size	J	D	length	V	DNA	CDR3
-	TRBJ2-2	-	13	TRBV27	TGTGCCAGCAGTTTCCAGGGATCCGGGGAGCTGTTTTTT	CASSFQGSGELFF
-	TRBJ2-5	-	16	TRBV5-1	TGCGCCAGCAGCCCTACCCGAGGGGGGGAGGGAGAGACCCAGTACTTC	CASSPTRGGEGETQYF
-	TRBJ1-1	TRBD1	13	TRBV6-1	TGTGCCAGCAGTCTTCGGACAGGGGTTCTAGCTTTCTTT	CASSLRTGVLAFF
-	TRBJ2-7	-	13	TRBV4-3	TGCGCCAGCAGCCAAGTTGGCGGGTACGAGCAGTACTTC	CASSQVGGYEQYF
-	TRBJ2-5	TRBD1	14	TRBV28	TGTGCCAGCAGTAGGGGGGGACAGGGGGAGACCCAGTACTTC	CASSRGGQGETQYF
-	TRBJ2-1	TRBD2	19	TRBV5-1	TGCGCCAGCAGCGCGACTAGCGGGGGGAGCCCCCAACTCTACAATGAGCAGTTCTTC	CASSATSGGSPQLYNEQFF
-	TRBJ2-1	TRBD1	15	TRBV6-5	TGTGCCAGCAGTTTCGGACAGGGTAGTGGCAATGAGCAGTTCTTC	CASSFGQGSGNEQFF
-	TRBJ1-4	-	13	TRBV2	TGTGCCAGCCGGGGATCAACTAATGAAAAACTGTTTTTT	CASRGSTNEKLFF
-	TRBJ1-5	-	14	TRBV6-1	TGTGCCAGCAGTGAGGATATCCTGGGGAGGCCCCAGCATTTT	CASSEDILGRPQHF
-	TRBJ2-2	-	16	TRBV11-3	TGTGCCAGCAGCTACAGGGTGCCCGGGGACACCGGGGAGCTGTTTTTT	CASSYRVPGDTGELFF
-	TRBJ2-7	TRBD2	16	TRBV19	TGTGCCAGTAGTACATCCGGGACTAGCTTTAGCTACGAGCAGTACTTC	CASSTSGTSFSYEQYF
-	TRBJ1-1	TRBD1	13	TRBV6-1	TGTGCCAGCAGTCGACAGGGTCCGGTTGAAGCTTTCTTT	CASSRQGPVEAFF
-	TRBJ2-5	TRBD1	15	TRBV7-6	TGTGCCAGCAGCCTCCCCGGACAGGGGCAAGAGACCCAGTACTTC	CASSLPGQGQETQYF
-	TRBJ2-1	TRBD2	18	TRBV25-1	TGTGCCAGCAGTGAATATGGGGCTAGCGGGGACTCCTACAATGAGCAGTTCTTC	CASSEYGASGDSYNEQFF
-	TRBJ2-2	-	15	TRBV6-5	TGTGCCAGCAGTTATGGGCACCCGAACACCGGGGAGCTGTTTTTT	CASSYGHPNTGELFF
-	TRBJ2-4	-	14	TRBV4-3	TGCGCCAGCAGCCAAGATATCTTAAAAAACATTCAGTACTTC	CASSQDILKNIQYF
few	TRBJ1-4	TRBD1	15	TRBV5-6	TGTGCCAGCAGCTTCCAGGGGGCAACTAATGAAAAACTGTTTTTT	CASSFQGATNEKLFF
-	TRBJ2-1	-	12	TRBV1	TGCACCAGCAGCCAATTACGGACAGAGCAGTTCTTC	CTSSQLRTEQFF
many	TRBJ1-1	-	16	TRBV28	TGTGCCAGCAGTTTACCCCGGGGTTCGATGAACACTGAAGCTTTCTTT	CASSLPRGSMNTEAFF
few	TRBJ2-3	TRBD2	16	TRBV7-8	TGTGCCAGCAGCTTAGCGCGACTAGCGGGAACAGATACGCAGTATTTT	CASSLARLAGTDTQYF
-	TRBJ2-1	-	11	TRBV30	TGTGCCTGGAGTCTACCCAATGAGCAGTTCTTC	CAWSLPNEQFF
once	TRBJ2-3	-	14	TRBV7-8	TGTGCCAGCAGCTTAGAATTAGCAGCAGATACGCAGTATTTT	CASSLELAADTQYF
-	TRBJ1-1	-	16	TRBV29-1	TGCAGCGTTGAAGGTGGCCGGTGGGCGGGTTCCACTGAAGCTTTCTTT	CSVEGGRWAGSTEAFF
-	TRBJ2-1	TRBD1	13	TRBV2	TGTGCCAGCACTAGGACAGGGGGGAATGAGCAGTTCTTC	CASTRTGGNEQFF
-	TRBJ2-7	TRBD2	15	TRBV6-5	TGTGCCAGCAGTTACTCGATAGCGGGAGGGTACGAGCAGTACTTC	CASSYSIAGGYEQYF
-	TRBJ1-1	-	15	TRBV4-3	TGCGCCAGCAGCCAAGATCGGAGAGCGAACACTGAAGCTTTCTTT	CASSQDRRANTEAFF
-	TRBJ2-5	-	15	TRBV6-1	TGTGCCAGCAGTGAAGCCGGAGGGCTCCAAGAGACCCAGTACTTC	CASSEAGGLQETQYF
-	TRBJ2-1	-	15	TRBV15	TGTGCCACTCAGACCCCACTAGCTACTCCCAATGAGCAGTTCTTC	CATQTPLATPNEQFF
-	TRBJ1-1	-	15	TRBV15	TGTGCCACCAGCAGAGATTTGGGGGCGCAAGGTGAAGCTTTCTTT	CATSRDLGAQGEAFF
-	TRBJ2-1	-	16	TRBV29-1	TGCAGCGTCACTCCGGAAGCGAGCGTTTCCTACAATGAGCAGTTCTTC	CSVTPEASVSYNEQFF
few	TRBJ2-7	TRBD2	14	TRBV7-2	TGTGCCAGCAGCCCCCACGGGGGGGTCTACGAGCAGTACTTC	CASSPHGGVYEQYF
few	TRBJ1-1	TRBD1	14	TRBV2	TGTGCCAGCACCTTGACAGGGGTCGGTACTGAAGCTTTCTTT	CASTLTGVGTEAFF